The T cell receptor beta chain described here comes from a study of cytomegalovirus exposure and HLA in healthy donors. CDR1 is MGHRA, CDR2 YSYEKL, per germline. This CDR3 comprises 14 residues. Both 60 Vbeta primers and 13 Jbeta primers went into the PCR. Here immunoSEQ multiplex PCR was the method, and the copy in TCRdb shows in-frame clones only, minus some. The sample includes some 130,000 clones, around four fifths seen only once; the top ten take 4.5% to 5%. The V and J genes are TRBV4-1 and TRBJ2-5; D perhaps matches TRBD2 (6 bases). The DNA end favors TRBJ2-7, so the J call may be wrong. The TCR sequence derives from a man aged 25 to 40 in good health. Sequencing was performed on PBMCs. DNA for the CDR3: TGCGCCAGCAGCCAACGGGACTTGCCCTACGAGCAGTACTTC. Its protein product is CASSQRDLPYEQYF.